Below are 4 T cell receptor beta chains sequenced from a single sample in a study of T cell clonotyping in hematopoietic cell transplantation. Time point given: recipient sample about 28 days before transplant, after cytoreduction. Clones were sequenced by immunoSEQ multiplex PCR, and TCRdb holds only the in-frame ones, with some missing. The sample includes 75,000 to 95,000 clones, approximately 95% seen only once; the top ten take about 1.8%. The starting material was peripheral blood mononuclear cells, obtained before stem cell transplant. The receptors shown here come from a woman between 45 and 60 years old with acute myeloid leukemia. Some clones in this sample may be carry-over from other donors' samples.

This clone has just one count. J is TRBJ2-5 and V is TRBV5-1; TRBD1 aligns across 9 bases. V shed 4 bases and J 4 bases; nucleotides not matched to a gene: 8. The germline V gene encodes CDR1 SGHRS and CDR2 YFSETQ. The CDR3 contains 15 residues. The CDR3 coding sequence is TGCGCCAGCAGCCCCTACGGACAGGGGAGAGAGACCCAGTACTTC. Its translation: CASSPYGQGRETQYF.

V usage is TRBV5-1 and J usage is TRBJ2-3; D remains ambiguous. The CDR3 runs 13 residues. Trimming took off 5 bases at V and 6 bases at J, with 13 bases between the two ends. Germline CDR1 and CDR2: SGHRS and YFSETQ. The CDR3 DNA reads as TGCGCCAGCAGTTTAGCACTAAGGGATACGCAGTATTTT. This translates into CASSLALRDTQYF.

This chain uses TRBV19 with TRBJ2-3; D is ambiguous. V gave up 1 base and J gave up 5 bases, with 7 bases separating them. Germline CDR1 reads LNHDA; CDR2 reads SQIVND (reference sequence). The CDR3 contains 13 residues. The CDR3: CASSIGLLDTQYF. In DNA, the CDR3 is TGTGCCAGTAGTATAGGCCTCTTAGATACGCAGTATTTT.

The chain is built from TRBV7-8 and TRBJ2-2; TRBD2 might be the D (7 bases). The germline V and J ends were trimmed by 8 bases and 3 bases, with 10 bases remaining between them. The CDR3 is 13 amino acids. In germline, CDR1 is SGHVS, CDR2 FQNEAQ. In DNA, the CDR3 is TGTGCCAGCGGAGGGGGGGACACCGGGGAGCTGTTTTTT. Encoded protein: CASGGGDTGELFF.